This TCR beta chain was obtained from a study of identical twins. The CDR3 runs 12 residues. The V gene lost 0 bases and the J gene lost 7 bases, with 6 bases spanning the gap. The cDNA had a unique molecular identifier and a template-switch universal primer site. MiXCR, run by TCRdb on the 5' RACE reads, gives a single entry per CDR3 protein. The repertoire includes about 520,000 distinct CDR3 sequences, about 20% of them detected once, and about 0.91% sits in the top ten. Study-level points and caveats: Whereas memory repertoires showed no such difference, abundant cord blood beta clonotypes carried fewer insertions.

The donor group consisted entirely of healthy Caucasians. As concerns this clonotype: What it recognizes is unknown.

These data also featured in a second study, about T cells expressing NK-cell markers.

The TCR comes from a woman aged 18-35 years in good health. Sequenced input: CD4+ T cells sorted from blood. The chain uses TRBV12-3 or TRBV12-4 and TRBJ1-2, with no clear D. The CDR3 loop reads CASSLARGGYTF. The DNA for the CDR3 is TGTGCCAGCAGTTTAGCGCGAGGTGGCTACACCTTC.